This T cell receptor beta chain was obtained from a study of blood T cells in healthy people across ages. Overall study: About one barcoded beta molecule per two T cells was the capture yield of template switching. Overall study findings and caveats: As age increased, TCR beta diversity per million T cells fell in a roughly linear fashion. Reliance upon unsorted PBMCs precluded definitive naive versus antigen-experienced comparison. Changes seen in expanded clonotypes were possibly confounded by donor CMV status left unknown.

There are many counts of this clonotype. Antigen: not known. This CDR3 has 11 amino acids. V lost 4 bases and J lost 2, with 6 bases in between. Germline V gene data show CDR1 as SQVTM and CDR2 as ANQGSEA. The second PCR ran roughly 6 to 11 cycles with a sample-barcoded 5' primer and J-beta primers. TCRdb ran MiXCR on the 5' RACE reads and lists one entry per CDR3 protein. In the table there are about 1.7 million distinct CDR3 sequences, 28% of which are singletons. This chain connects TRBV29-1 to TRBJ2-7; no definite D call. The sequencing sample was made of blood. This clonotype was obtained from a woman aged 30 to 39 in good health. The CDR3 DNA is TGCAGCGTTGTGAGCACCTACGAGCAGTACTTC. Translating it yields CSVVSTYEQYF.